Included here is one T cell receptor (beta chain) sequence, with context. These data originate in a study of blood T cell repertoires in COVID-19. Trimming cost V 3 bases and J 4 bases; bases outside gene matches: 11. There are 16 residues in the CDR3. The V gene's germline CDR1 is LGHNA and CDR2 YNFKEQ. Assay used: immunoSEQ multiplex PCR; TCRdb lists only in-frame clones, some missing. The sample contains 300,000 to 400,000 clones, around 87% of which appear only once. The chain has TRBV4-2 and TRBJ2-7, with TRBD1 matching over 8 bases. The sequence came from a woman between 45 and 60 years old with active or convalescent COVID-19. The sample was peripheral blood. The CDR3 DNA is TGTGCCAGCAGCCAGGAAACCGGGACAGGAGTATACGAGCAGTACTTC. It is translated as CASSQETGTGVYEQYF.